This TCR beta chain is from a study of cytomegalovirus exposure and HLA in healthy donors. The PCR ran on 60 Vbeta and 13 Jbeta primers. Profiled with immunoSEQ multiplex PCR; TCRdb holds only in-frame clones, not every one. This sample has about 130,000 clones, with about two thirds found just once. Study results and limitations: Across donors, presence/absence analyses took sequencing depth to be roughly uniform. Most of the TCR beta V segments (in an earlier analysis) were productive either about 90% or about 30% of the time. In a later analysis, TCR association rates varied by HLA locus: DRB1 most, HLA-C fewest. When analyzed later, a missense DCLRE1C variant was found to be linked to TCR beta V- and J-gene trimming.

This clone turned up a few times. Its antigen is unidentified. Germline values: CDR1 SQVTM, CDR2 ANQGSEA. The CDR3 consists of 14 residues. Between the trimmed V and J ends, which lost 1 base and 0 bases, there was a span of 9 bases. The clonotype originates from a young man in good health and CMV-seronegative. The sequenced material came from PBMCs. The V call is TRBV29-1, the J call TRBJ1-1; D might be TRBD1 (5 bases). The CDR3, as DNA: TGCAGCGTTGAAGGCGACAGCATGAACACTGAAGCTTTCTTT. It translates to CSVEGDSMNTEAFF.